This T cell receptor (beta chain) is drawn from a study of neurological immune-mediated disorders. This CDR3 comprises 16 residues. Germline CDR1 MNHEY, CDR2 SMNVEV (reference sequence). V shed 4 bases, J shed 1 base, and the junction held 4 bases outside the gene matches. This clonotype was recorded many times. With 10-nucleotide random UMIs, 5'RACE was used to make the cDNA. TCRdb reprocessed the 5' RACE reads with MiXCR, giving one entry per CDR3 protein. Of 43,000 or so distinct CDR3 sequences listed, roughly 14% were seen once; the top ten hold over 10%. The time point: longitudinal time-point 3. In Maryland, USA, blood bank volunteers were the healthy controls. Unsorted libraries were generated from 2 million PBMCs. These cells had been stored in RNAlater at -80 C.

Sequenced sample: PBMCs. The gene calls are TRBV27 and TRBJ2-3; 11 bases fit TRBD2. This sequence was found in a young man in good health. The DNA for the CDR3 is TGTGCCAGCAGTTCCCTAGCGGGAGGTGGCACAGATACGCAGTATTTT. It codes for CASSSLAGGGTDTQYF.